This T cell receptor (beta chain) was profiled in a study of T-cell reconstitution after alpha-beta-depleted transplantation in children. The CDR3 is 14 residues long. V gave up 11 bases and J gave up 1 base; unmatched junction bases: 5. From germline, CDR1 is MGHDK and CDR2 SYGVNS. This clonotype has a handful of counts. The antigen is not known. Unique molecular identifiers were used in preparing the TCRbeta library. TCRdb processed the PCR reads anew with MiXCR; each CDR3 protein has one entry. The sample shows hundreds of thousands of distinct CDR3 sequences, approximately 13% of them seen only once. Study outcomes and limitations: Newly produced T cells mostly provided counts and TCRbeta diversity after one year, as hyperexpanded clones declined. Reports say that about two months after transplant, the alpha-beta T cells came out of several hundred graft clones that had expanded. Where some patients showed high TCRbeta diversity at day 60, it came from recipient T cells and thymic progenitors that had survived.

The clonotype originates from a male patient younger than 18 who had a stem cell transplant for acute myeloid leukemia, so the T cells may come from the graft donor. The J gene is TRBJ2-2, the V gene TRBV25-1; 9 bases line up with TRBD1. Sequencing used PBMCs, mostly from graft donor cells, obtained 360 days after TCRalphabeta/CD19-depleted stem cell transplant. CDR3 in DNA: TGTGCCGTGGGGACAGGGCTGAACACCGGGGAGCTGTTTTTT. It encodes CAVGTGLNTGELFF.